These 14 T cell receptor beta chains came from one sample sequenced in a study of neurological immune-mediated disorders. TCRdb reanalysed the 5' RACE reads using MiXCR and keeps one entry per CDR3 protein. This repertoire shows about 44,000 distinct CDR3 sequences, around a fifth found once; its top ten account for roughly 4.7%. Regarding time point: technical triplicate 3. The sample was PBMCs. The receptors shown here come from a man aged 60 to 75 with HTLV-1-associated myelopathy (HAM/TSP).

The gene calls are TRBV5-1 and TRBJ2-3; TRBD2 agrees at 9 bases. In germline, CDR1 is SGHRS, CDR2 YFSETQ. This CDR3 comprises 15 residues. The V and J ends lost 3 bases and 0 bases, in that order; junction bases with no gene match: 2. CDR3 DNA sequence: TGCGCCAGCAGCTCCGGACTAGCGAGCACAGATACGCAGTATTTT. This sequence encodes CASSSGLASTDTQYF.

This clonotype was detected ten times or more. V usage is TRBV5-1 and J usage is TRBJ2-7, with TRBD1 matching 8 bases. Germline loops: CDR1 SGHRS, CDR2 YFSETQ. The CDR3 is 15 residues long. J gave up 3 bases and V 0 bases, and 5 bases lay outside the gene matches. The DNA of the CDR3 is TGCGCCAGCAGCTTGGGTGGGACAGGTTACTACGAGCAGTACTTC. This sequence encodes CASSLGGTGYYEQYF. Full variable domain (outside the CDR3, taken from reference TRBV5-1 and TRBJ2-7): KAGVTQTPRYLIKTRGQQVTLSCSPISGHRSVSWYQQTPGQGLQFLFEYFSETQRNKGNFPGRFSGRQFSNSRSEMNVSTLELGDSALYLCASSLGGTGYYEQYFGPGTRLTVT.

This clonotype was counted at least ten times. A read error may produce the germline difference seen at one junction end. The chain recombines TRBV27 with TRBJ1-2; TRBD1 aligns across 8 bases. CDR1 is MNHEY, CDR2 SMNVEV, per germline (reference sequence). CDR3 size: 11 residues. The DNA for the CDR3 is TGTGCCAGTTCTGACAGGGGCGCTCCTATCTTC. Residues: CASSDRGAPIF.

This clonotype was seen ten or more times. The chain employs TRBV12-3 or TRBV12-4 and TRBJ1-3; 7 bases line up with TRBD1. CDR3 length equals 15 residues. Trimming removed 8 bases from V and 0 bases from J; junction bases left unmatched: 7. CDR3 DNA: TGTGCCAGCGCAGGACAGGCCCACTCTGGAAACACCATATATTTT. Translated, it gives CASAGQAHSGNTIYF.

This clonotype appeared many times. This chain joins TRBV20-1 and TRBJ2-5; D is ambiguous. V dropped 7 bases and J dropped 5 bases, with 20 bases sitting between them. The CDR3 runs 14 residues. The germline CDR1 and CDR2 sequences are DFQATT and SNEGSKA (reference sequence). The CDR3: CSGTPPGSRETQYF. The CDR3 nucleotides are TGCAGTGGCACCCCACCGGGTTCGAGGGAGACCCAGTACTTC.

Many counts were recorded for this clonotype. The rearrangement links TRBV10-2 to TRBJ2-1; D remains ambiguous. The CDR3 runs to 12 residues. Trimming pared 0 bases from V and 12 bases from J, leaving 9 bases between. Germline assignment: CDR1 WSHSY and CDR2 SAAADI. The CDR3 protein is CASSESVGGQFF. DNA of the CDR3: TGCGCCAGCAGTGAGTCTGTAGGCGGGCAGTTCTTC.

This clonotype was observed at least ten times. The chain joins TRBV12-3 or TRBV12-4 to TRBJ2-1; D may be TRBD1 or TRBD2 (5 bases each). CDR3 length: 13 amino acids. V lost 2 bases and J 9 bases, leaving 11 bases between the germline ends. CDR3 nucleotides: TGTGCCAGCAGTTTATTGGCCGGGACTGAGCAGTTCTTC. It is translated as CASSLLAGTEQFF.

The chain has TRBV11-2 and TRBJ2-1; D possibly corresponds to TRBD2 (7 bases). Germline V CDR1 and CDR2: SGHAT, FQNNGV. The CDR3 contains 17 residues. V lost 5 bases and J 7 bases, leaving 24 bases between the germline ends. CDR3 sequence reads: CASSAYGGLPTRNEQFF. The CDR3 DNA reads TGTGCCAGCAGCGCATACGGGGGGCTTCCCACACGGAATGAGCAGTTCTTC.

On this clonotype: This may be a read error, as it is one base from a much larger clone. This chain links TRBV29-1 with TRBJ2-3; D gene uncertain. The CDR3 has 12 residues. V lost 7 bases and J lost 2, with 10 bases in between. The germline V gene encodes CDR1 SQVTM and CDR2 ANQGSEA. The CDR3 reads CSARMTTDTQYF. The CDR3 DNA reads as TGCAGCGCCCGTATGACCACAGATACGCAGTATTTT.

This clonotype was observed at least ten times. V gene TRBV10-3 combines with J gene TRBJ2-1, with D maybe TRBD2 (6 bases). The CDR3 extends over 14 amino acids. V dropped 6 bases and J dropped 1 base, with 10 bases sitting between them. Germline V gives CDR1 ENHRY, CDR2 SYGVKD. The CDR3 nucleotides read TGTGCCATCAGGGGACGGGAGTCCTACAATGAGCAGTTCTTC. This codes for CAIRGRESYNEQFF.

The rearrangement uses TRBV5-1 and TRBJ2-7, with D possibly TRBD1 on 5 matching bases. The CDR3 length is 13 residues. Germline V gene lookup returns CDR1 SGHRS and CDR2 YFSETQ. The ends were cut back, 3 bases at V and 6 bases at J, with 13 bases in the middle. CDR3 nucleotides: TGCGCCAGCAGCTACCCCGGTGGGGCCGAGCAGTACTTC. Its protein is CASSYPGGAEQYF.

This clonotype was seen many times. The chain joins TRBV20-1 to TRBJ1-5, with D unresolved. Germline lookup yields CDR1 DFQATT and CDR2 SNEGSKA (reference sequence). V was pared by 6 bases and J by 4 bases, with 16 bases between. The CDR3 extends over 14 amino acids. CDR3 bases: TGCAGTGCCCTACACGTGGGGAGAAATCAGCCCCAGCATTTT. It is translated as CSALHVGRNQPQHF.

Many counts were recorded for this clonotype. This chain uses TRBV20-1 with TRBJ2-1; D is ambiguous. Looked up from germline, CDR1 is DFQATT and CDR2 is SNEGSKA (reference sequence). The V end was cut by 6 bases, the J end by 6 bases, with 9 bases between. The CDR3 is made up of 11 amino acids. The CDR3 here is CSAQGGNEQFF. Written as DNA, the CDR3 is TGCAGTGCCCAAGGCGGCAATGAGCAGTTCTTC.

This clonotype was seen ten or more times. This chain connects TRBV10-3 to TRBJ1-1; 8 nucleotides line up with TRBD1. The CDR3 extends over 13 amino acids. V shed 6 bases and J 8 bases; nucleotides not matched to a gene: 8. Germline CDR1 reads ENHRY; CDR2 reads SYGVKD. CDR3 sequence: CAIRGRGLTEAFF. CDR3 nucleotide sequence: TGTGCCATCAGGGGCAGGGGGCTCACCGAAGCTTTCTTT.